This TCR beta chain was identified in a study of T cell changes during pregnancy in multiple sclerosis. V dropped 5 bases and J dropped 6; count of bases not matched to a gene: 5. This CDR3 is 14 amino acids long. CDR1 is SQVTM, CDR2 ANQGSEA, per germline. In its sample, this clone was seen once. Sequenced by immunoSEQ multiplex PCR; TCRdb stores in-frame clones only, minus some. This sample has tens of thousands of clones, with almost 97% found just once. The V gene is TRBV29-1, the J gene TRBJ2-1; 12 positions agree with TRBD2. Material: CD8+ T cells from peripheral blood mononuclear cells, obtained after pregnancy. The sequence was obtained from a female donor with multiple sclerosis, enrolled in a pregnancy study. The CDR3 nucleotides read TGCAGCGTTTTGACTAGCGGGAGTGTCAATGAGCAGTTCTTC. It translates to CSVLTSGSVNEQFF.